Detailed here is one T cell receptor (beta chain). This record comes from a study of blood T cell repertoires in COVID-19. Study as a whole: The cDNA or gDNA used as material had been derived from T cells, B-cell-depleted T cells, or PBMCs.

Recovered status applied to Cohort 3 donors who had two consecutive negative PCRs. It also applied to those with clearance or with symptom resolution. Original handling: Amplification with reference gene primers provided the estimates of nucleated cell counts. Some clones are missing from TCRdb's copy, which holds only in-frame ones; the method was immunoSEQ multiplex PCR. D and trimming were read from the DNA, whereas the V and J calls and clone size are those reported in that table. The table has under 200,000 clones, less than 90% seen once. The V end was cut by 1 base, the J end by 10 bases, with 8 bases between. Germline CDR1 is SGHDN and CDR2 is FVKESK. The CDR3 is made up of 13 amino acids.

What was sequenced was PBMCs or T cells enriched from blood (not recorded which). The chain carries TRBV14 and TRBJ1-6; D may be TRBD1 (5 bases). The clonotype comes from a woman aged 45-65 years who had recovered from COVID-19. Here the CDR3 DNA reads TGTGCCAGCAGCCAAGCTCGGGGGTCACCCCTCCACTTT. The encoded protein is CASSQARGSPLHF. Full variable domain (missing parts from reference TRBV14 and TRBJ1-6): EAGVTQFPSHSVIEKGQTVTLRCDPISGHDNLYWYRRVMGKEIKFLLHFVKESKQDESGMPNNRFLAERTGGTYSTLKVQPAELEDSGVYFCASSQARGSPLHFGNGTRLTVT.